Following are 21 T cell receptor beta chains from one sample sequenced in a study of blood T cell repertoires in COVID-19. Measured with immunoSEQ multiplex PCR; TCRdb has only the in-frame clones, and not every one. Among just over 60,000 clones, 70% to 80% were seen once, and the ten largest hold 18%. Sequencing was performed on peripheral blood. The source of these receptors is a man aged 60 to 69 with acute or convalescent COVID-19.

The gene calls are TRBV24-1 and TRBJ2-7; D unclear. The CDR3 length is 12 residues. V was shortened by 4 bases and J by 4 bases, with 7 bases between the two germline ends. Germline V gives CDR1 KGHDR, CDR2 SFDVKD. The CDR3 region is CATSDTRYEQYF. CDR3 nucleotide sequence: TGTGCCACCAGTGACACCCGGTACGAGCAGTACTTC.

This clone was detected once. The J gene is TRBJ1-4, the V gene TRBV6-5, with 9 bases aligning to TRBD1. The V segment lost 6 bases and the J segment 7 bases; nucleotides outside the gene matches: 9. There are 15 residues in the CDR3. Germline values: CDR1 MNHEY, CDR2 SVGAGI. The DNA of the CDR3 is TGTGCCAGCAGCGGATGGGGGGGACAGGGTGAAAAACTGTTTTTT. The encoded protein is CASSGWGGQGEKLFF.

This chain connects TRBV5-6 to TRBJ2-1; TRBD2 agrees at 8 bases. CDR1 and CDR2 (germline): SGHDT, YYEEEE. The CDR3 totals 16 residues. J was trimmed by 4 bases and V by 3 bases; bases with no gene match: 9. The CDR3 region is CASSWVSGSSYNEQFF. CDR3 DNA: TGTGCCAGCAGCTGGGTAAGCGGGAGTTCTTACAATGAGCAGTTCTTC.

This chain uses TRBV24-1 with TRBJ1-5; D gene ambiguous. The CDR3 totals 13 residues. Germline V gene sequence: CDR1 KGHDR, CDR2 SFDVKD. The V gene lost 3 bases and the J gene lost 4 bases, with 6 bases spanning the gap. The CDR3 bases are TGTGCCACCAGTGATAGCCGAAATCAGCCCCAGCATTTT. Residues: CATSDSRNQPQHF.

The genes are TRBV27 and TRBJ1-2; no clear D gene. V lost 2 bases, J lost 4 bases, and 8 bases lay in between. CDR1 is MNHEY and CDR2 is SMNVEV in the germline V gene (reference sequence). The CDR3 consists of 13 residues. In nucleotides, the CDR3 is TGTGCCAGCAGTTTAGACGGAGGCTATGGCTACACCTTC. It translates to CASSLDGGYGYTF.

The chain links TRBV10-1 to TRBJ1-1; D is uncertain. Germline V gene sequence: CDR1 WNHNN, CDR2 SYGVQD (reference sequence). Between the trimmed V and J ends, which lost 3 bases and 0 bases, there was a span of 20 bases. CDR3 length: 18 amino acids. The CDR3 sequence: CASSEVLMGRSVNTEAFF. The DNA of the CDR3 is TGCGCCAGCAGTGAAGTTTTGATGGGGAGGTCGGTGAACACTGAAGCTTTCTTT.

This chain uses TRBV4-3 with TRBJ2-1; 10 bases match TRBD2. Germline trimming cut 1 base from V and 16 bases from J; bases unmatched to any gene: 7. The CDR3 is 13 residues long. Germline V lookup: CDR1 LGHNA, CDR2 YSLEER. The CDR3 nucleotides are TGCGCCAGCAGCCAAGGTAAAGCGGGAGGGCTTTTCTTC. It yields the protein CASSQGKAGGLFF.

This chain uses TRBV28 with TRBJ2-1; D perhaps matches TRBD2 (5 bases). Trimming took 7 bases from V and 3 from J, leaving 13 bases between them. Germline CDR1 and CDR2: MDHEN and SYDVKM. CDR3 length equals 14 residues. In DNA, the CDR3 is TGTGCCAGCAAAAAAGGAGGTGGCTACAATGAGCAGTTCTTC. This encodes CASKKGGGYNEQFF. The variable domain in full, completed from reference TRBV28 and TRBJ2-1, reads DVKVTQSSRYLVKRTGEKVFLECVQDMDHENMFWYRQDPGLGLRLIYFSYDVKMKEKGDIPEGYSVSREKKERFSLILESASTNQTSMYLCASKKGGGYNEQFFGPGTRLTVL.

The chain employs TRBV19 and TRBJ1-2; TRBD1 matches at 10 bases. Looked up from germline, CDR1 is LNHDA and CDR2 is SQIVND (reference sequence). The length of the CDR3 is 13 residues. The ends lost 7 bases at V and 6 bases at J; junction bases unmatched: 5. In DNA, the CDR3 is TGTGCCAGTACCTCCGGGACAGGGGATGGCTACACCTTC. This codes for CASTSGTGDGYTF.

This chain connects TRBV15 to TRBJ2-1; TRBD1 might be the D (7 bases). V was trimmed by 3 bases and J by 2 bases, leaving 11 bases between them. The CDR3 is made up of 15 amino acids. The germline V gene has CDR1 LNHNV and CDR2 YYDKDF (reference sequence). CDR3 in DNA: TGTGCCACCAGCAGGGAGGGGGCGACCTACAATGAGCAGTTCTTC. This gives the protein CATSREGATYNEQFF.

This clone has a handful of counts. This CDR3 reads CASSDSRDKGSLGYTF. The CDR3 DNA reads as TGTGCCAGCAGTGATTCTAGGGACAAAGGGTCGTTGGGCTACACCTTC. The chain has TRBV6-1 and TRBJ1-2; maybe TRBD1 (6 bases). The CDR3 has 16 residues. The V and J ends lost 3 bases and 8 bases respectively, with 22 bases between them. Germline CDR1 reads MNHNS; CDR2 reads SASEGT.

This chain links TRBV6-5 with TRBJ1-2; the D is unclear. The CDR3 has 12 amino acids. The germline V gene has CDR1 MNHEY and CDR2 SVGAGI. The V end was cut by 7 bases, the J end by 4 bases, with 10 bases between. CDR3 sequence: CASMQEPYGYTF. The CDR3 DNA sequence: TGTGCCAGCATGCAAGAGCCCTATGGCTACACCTTC.

This sequence joins TRBV5-1 and TRBJ1-5; TRBD1 matches at 7 bases. After removal of 0 bases from V and 0 bases from J, the junction contained 6 bases not matched to a gene. The germline V gene encodes CDR1 SGHRS and CDR2 YFSETQ. The CDR3 is 17 amino acids. DNA of the CDR3: TGCGCCAGCAGCTTGGGGGACAGCTTCGATAGCAATCAGCCCCAGCATTTT. It codes for CASSLGDSFDSNQPQHF.

V and J are TRBV27 and TRBJ2-7, with D possibly TRBD2 on 6 matching bases. Germline V lookup: CDR1 MNHEY, CDR2 SMNVEV (reference sequence). This CDR3 has 13 amino acids. V was cut by 6 bases and J by 4 bases, with 13 bases left in between. This chain's CDR3 is CASSNGRWYEQYF. The CDR3 DNA is TGTGCCAGCAGCAATGGGAGGTGGTACGAGCAGTACTTC.

This clone has just one count. This chain's CDR3 is CASSPLPGQNYGYTF. The DNA of the CDR3 is TGTGCCAGCTCACCTTTACCGGGACAGAACTATGGCTACACCTTC. This sequence joins TRBV18 and TRBJ1-2; TRBD1 matches 7 bases. In germline, CDR1 is KGHSH, CDR2 LQKENI. Unmatched junction bases numbered 6, after V lost 3 bases and J lost 2 bases. CDR3 length: 15 residues.

The V and J genes are TRBV7-3 and TRBJ2-2, with 14 nucleotides matching TRBD2. From germline, CDR1 is SGHTA and CDR2 FQGTGA. Germline trimming cut 3 bases from V and 2 bases from J; bases unmatched to any gene: 5. The CDR3 consists of 18 residues. CDR3 in amino acids: CASSLLTSGRVNTGELFF. For the CDR3, the DNA is TGTGCCAGCAGCTTGCTGACTAGCGGGAGGGTAAACACCGGGGAGCTGTTTTTT.

The chain has TRBV12-3 or TRBV12-4 and TRBJ1-1; D might be TRBD1 (6 bases). CDR3 size: 11 residues. The V end was cut by 5 bases, the J end by 8 bases, with 9 bases between. CDR3: CASSNRVEAFF. The DNA for the CDR3 is TGTGCCAGCAGTAACAGGGTCGAAGCTTTCTTT.

V gene TRBV25-1 combines with J gene TRBJ1-1; TRBD1 might be the D (5 bases). CDR3 length equals 17 residues. The V gene lost 0 bases and the J gene lost 4 bases, with 18 bases spanning the gap. The germline V gene encodes CDR1 MGHDK and CDR2 SYGVNS. The CDR3 loop reads CASSEYPGGGESTEAFF. CDR3 sequence (DNA): TGTGCCAGCAGTGAATATCCCGGGGGGGGAGAGAGCACTGAAGCTTTCTTT.

The genes are TRBV7-9 and TRBJ1-5; 9 bases are shared with TRBD1. The CDR3 extends over 16 amino acids. With 0 bases clipped from V and 6 bases from J, the junction kept 6 bases outside the gene matches. Germline CDR1 is SEHNR and CDR2 is FQNEAQ (reference sequence). The CDR3 here is CASSLAGTGTGQPQHF. CDR3 sequence (DNA): TGTGCCAGCAGCTTAGCAGGGACAGGGACGGGTCAGCCCCAGCATTTT.

The chain is built from TRBV27 and TRBJ1-2; 9 bases are a match to TRBD1. Trimming cost V 4 bases and J 7 bases; bases outside gene matches: 10. The CDR3 totals 15 residues. Germline V gene lookup returns CDR1 MNHEY and CDR2 SMNVEV (reference sequence). The CDR3 is CASSSIPGQGLGYTF. DNA for the CDR3: TGTGCCAGCAGTTCAATCCCGGGACAGGGTCTTGGCTACACCTTC.

V is TRBV5-1 and J is TRBJ1-1; possible D gene TRBD1, 5 bases. The CDR3 contains 14 residues. Between the trimmed V and J ends, which lost 4 bases and 10 bases, there was a span of 20 bases. CDR1 SGHRS and CDR2 YFSETQ come from the germline V gene. The CDR3 region is CASSRDSPVTRAFF. The CDR3 DNA reads TGCGCCAGCAGCCGGGACTCGCCCGTCACTAGAGCTTTCTTT.